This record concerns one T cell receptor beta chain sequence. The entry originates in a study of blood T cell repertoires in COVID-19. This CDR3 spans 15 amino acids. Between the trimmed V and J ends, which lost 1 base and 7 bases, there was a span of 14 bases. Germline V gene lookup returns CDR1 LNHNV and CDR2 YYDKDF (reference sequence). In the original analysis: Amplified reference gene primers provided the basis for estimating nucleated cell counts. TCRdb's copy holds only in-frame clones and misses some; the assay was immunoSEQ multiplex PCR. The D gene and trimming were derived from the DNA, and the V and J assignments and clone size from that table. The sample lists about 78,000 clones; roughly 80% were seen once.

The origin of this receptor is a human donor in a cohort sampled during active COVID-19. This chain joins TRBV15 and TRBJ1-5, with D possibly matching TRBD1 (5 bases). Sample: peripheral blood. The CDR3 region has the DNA TGTGCCACCAGCAGAGTATGGGGGGAGAGGCAGCCCCAGCATTTT. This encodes CATSRVWGERQPQHF.